These 24 T cell receptor beta chains were sequenced from one sample in a study of blood T cell repertoires in COVID-19. Repertoires were generated with immunoSEQ multiplex PCR, while TCRdb's copy carries only in-frame clones and drops some. The sample consists of 350,000 to 550,000 clones, 85% to 90% of them appearing once. The sequenced material came from peripheral blood. These receptors were obtained from a woman aged 25-40 years with acute or convalescent COVID-19.

The chain uses TRBV6-6 and TRBJ2-2; D call uncertain. Germline CDR1 and CDR2: MNHNY and SVGAGI (reference sequence). CDR3 length: 12 amino acids. Trimming took off 4 bases at V and 5 bases at J, with 5 bases between the two ends. CDR3 bases: TGTGCCAGCAGTTCGGGTACCGGGGAGCTGTTTTTT. It yields the protein CASSSGTGELFF.

The DNA of the CDR3 is TGCAGCGGACAGGCCCAACCTAATGAAAAACTGTTTTTT. Its translation is CSGQAQPNEKLFF. The J gene is TRBJ1-4, the V gene TRBV29-1; the D gene is possibly TRBD1 (6 bases). The length of the CDR3 is 13 residues. The germline V and J ends were trimmed by 7 bases and 3 bases, with 12 bases remaining between them. Germline V gene lookup returns CDR1 SQVTM and CDR2 ANQGSEA.

In this sample, this clone turned up once. The chain couples TRBV12-3 or TRBV12-4 to TRBJ2-5, with TRBD2 as a possible D gene (6 bases). This CDR3 spans 12 amino acids. V lost 6 bases and J 4 bases, leaving 9 bases between the germline ends. The CDR3 coding sequence is TGTGCCAGCAGGGCTAGCGTAGAGACCCAGTACTTC. The encoded protein is CASRASVETQYF.

The CDR3: CASSEGPAGGYNEQFF. For the CDR3, the DNA is TGCGCCAGCAGTGAGGGCCCAGCGGGGGGATACAATGAGCAGTTCTTC. The V and J genes are TRBV10-1 and TRBJ2-1, with TRBD2 matching over 9 bases. There are 16 residues in the CDR3. The trim removed 2 bases at V and 4 bases at J, leaving 6 bases unmatched. The V gene's germline CDR1 is WNHNN and CDR2 SYGVQD (reference sequence).

This clone was seen only once. Here the CDR3 DNA reads TGTGCCAGCAGCATCTTGACAGCTAACTATGGCTACACCTTC. It encodes CASSILTANYGYTF. This chain uses TRBV28 with TRBJ1-2, with D perhaps TRBD1 (5 bases). V lost 6 bases to trimming and J lost 0 bases, with 11 bases between them. This CDR3 contains 14 residues. From germline, CDR1 is MDHEN and CDR2 SYDVKM.

The V call is TRBV30, the J call TRBJ1-5, with D perhaps TRBD1 (6 bases). The germline V gene has CDR1 GTSNPN and CDR2 SVGIG (reference sequence). The V and J ends lost 2 bases and 1 base respectively, with 12 bases between them. This CDR3 region has 15 residues. Written as DNA, the CDR3 is TGTGCCTGGAGTTTTGGGGACATCAGCAATCAGCCCCAGCATTTT. Amino acids: CAWSFGDISNQPQHF.

The chain has TRBV12-3 or TRBV12-4 and TRBJ2-7; no definite D call. V gave up 6 bases and J gave up 7 bases, with 13 bases separating them. The CDR3 is 12 amino acids. In nucleotides, the CDR3 is TGTGCCAGCAGATCTAGGCTAGATGAGCAGTACTTC. Its translation is CASRSRLDEQYF.

V and J are TRBV5-4 and TRBJ2-7, with a weak D call TRBD1 (6 bases). Trimming cost V 0 bases and J 1 base, with 11 bases left between them. This CDR3 has 15 residues. The germline V gene has CDR1 SGHNT and CDR2 YYREEE (reference sequence). The CDR3 sequence is CASSLVRGPSYEQYF. In DNA, the CDR3 is TGTGCCAGCAGCTTGGTCAGGGGCCCATCCTACGAGCAGTACTTC. Together with reference TRBV5-4 and TRBJ2-7, the CDR3 gives the full variable domain: ETGVTQSPTHLIKTRGQQVTLRCSSQSGHNTVSWYQQALGQGPQFIFQYYREEENGRGNFPPRFSGLQFPNYSSELNVNALELDDSALYLCASSLVRGPSYEQYFGPGTRLTVT.

The rearrangement joins TRBV15 to TRBJ1-2; no definite D call. From germline, CDR1 is LNHNV and CDR2 YYDKDF (reference sequence). Trimming removed 0 bases from V and 5 bases from J, with 10 bases in between. This CDR3 contains 14 residues. CDR3 coding DNA: TGTGCCACCAGCAGAGATCGGTCAGGTTATGGCTACACCTTC. As protein: CATSRDRSGYGYTF.

The chain has TRBV5-4 and TRBJ2-1; TRBD2 aligns across 12 bases. The germline CDR1 and CDR2 sequences are SGHNT and YYREEE (reference sequence). Trimming cost V 2 bases and J 0 bases; bases outside gene matches: 12. The CDR3 sequence is 20 residues long. CDR3 loop: CASSFSTTSGGQSSYNEQFF. The CDR3 DNA follows: TGTGCCAGCAGCTTTTCCACGACTAGCGGGGGTCAAAGCTCCTACAATGAGCAGTTCTTC.

The chain recombines TRBV7-8 with TRBJ2-1; D perhaps matches TRBD2 (6 bases). CDR1 is SGHVS and CDR2 is FQNEAQ in the germline V gene. V was cut by 5 bases and J by 9 bases, with 17 bases left in between. The CDR3 covers 14 residues. This chain's CDR3 is CASSPSLRGGEQFF. CDR3 nucleotides: TGTGCCAGCAGCCCGAGCTTGCGGGGCGGTGAGCAGTTCTTC.

Concerning this clone itself: One junction end disagrees with the germline gene, perhaps due to a read error. The chain uses TRBV10-3 and TRBJ2-4; TRBD1 aligns across 7 bases. Germline loops: CDR1 ENHRY, CDR2 SYGVKD. CDR3 length: 13 amino acids. CDR3 nucleotides: TGTGCCATCATGTCTGACATGACAGGGCTACTAAACTTC. It is translated as CAIMSDMTGLLNF.

The rearrangement joins TRBV19 to TRBJ1-5; D possibly corresponds to TRBD1 (6 bases). CDR1 and CDR2 (germline): LNHDA, SQIVND (reference sequence). The CDR3 is 16 residues long. Trimming left V 3 bases short and J 7 bases short, with 19 bases between. CDR3 nucleotides: TGTGCCAGTAGTATGGGACCCAGGGGCGTCGGGCAGCCCCAGCATTTT. Encoded protein: CASSMGPRGVGQPQHF.

The rearrangement joins TRBV5-1 to TRBJ2-1, with TRBD2 identical over 10 bases. Looked up from germline, CDR1 is SGHRS and CDR2 is YFSETQ. The V gene end was trimmed by 5 bases and the J gene end by 3 bases; junction bases not matched to a gene: 11. The CDR3 sequence is 17 residues long. This chain's CDR3 is CASRETSGYDYYNEQFF. The CDR3 bases are TGCGCCAGCAGAGAGACTAGCGGGTACGATTACTACAATGAGCAGTTCTTC.

The chain joins TRBV5-1 to TRBJ2-3; 10 nucleotides line up with TRBD2. The CDR3 runs 17 residues. Trimming took 0 bases from V and 6 from J; bases not matched to a gene: 10. CDR1 and CDR2 (germline): SGHRS, YFSETQ. The CDR3 region has the DNA TGCGCCAGCAGCTTGGGAGCCAGCGGGGGGGCCGTGGATACGCAGTATTTT. It specifies CASSLGASGGAVDTQYF.

This chain joins TRBV11-2 and TRBJ2-7, with no clear D. The CDR3 runs to 14 residues. V dropped 0 bases and J dropped 3 bases, with 9 bases sitting between them. CDR1 and CDR2 from the germline V gene are SGHAT and FQNNGV. The CDR3 nucleotides are TGTGCCAGCAGCTTAGACTGGCGCGGCTACGAGCAGTACTTC. Translated: CASSLDWRGYEQYF. The full variable domain, rest sourced from reference TRBV11-2 and TRBJ2-7, is EAGVAQSPRYKIIEKRQSVAFWCNPISGHATLYWYQQILGQGPKLLIQFQNNGVVDDSQLPKDRFSAERLKGVDSTLKIQPAKLEDSAVYLCASSLDWRGYEQYFGPGTRLTVT.

The chain has TRBV30 and TRBJ2-5; a possible D gene is TRBD1 (6 bases). The V and J ends lost 0 bases and 6 bases respectively, with 17 bases between them. In germline, CDR1 is GTSNPN, CDR2 SVGIG (reference sequence). The CDR3 extends over 15 amino acids. The CDR3 bases are TGTGCCTGGAGTGTACATCCAGGGGCGATACAGACCCAGTACTTC. Translating it yields CAWSVHPGAIQTQYF. Drawing the rest from reference TRBV30 and TRBJ2-5, the complete variable domain is SQTIHQWPATLVQPVGSPLSLECTVEGTSNPNLYWYRQAAGRGLQLLFYSVGIGQISSEVPQNLSASRPQDRQFILSSKKLLLSDSGFYLCAWSVHPGAIQTQYFGPGTRLLVL.

This clone was found a few times. The chain uses TRBV27 and TRBJ1-3; no clear D gene. V lost 6 bases, J lost 2 bases, and 8 bases lay in between. The CDR3 has 13 residues. The V gene's germline CDR1 is MNHEY and CDR2 SMNVEV (reference sequence). CDR3 DNA: TGTGCCAGCAGGAGGTCAGCTGGAAACACCATATATTTT. Translated: CASRRSAGNTIYF.

This chain uses TRBV29-1 with TRBJ1-2; 9 bases align to TRBD1. The CDR3 is 12 residues long. Trimming at V came to 4 bases and at J to 5 bases, leaving 2 bases not matched to a gene. Germline CDR1 SQVTM, CDR2 ANQGSEA. The CDR3 bases are TGCAGCGTTGGGGGACAGGGATATGGCTACACCTTC. Amino acids: CSVGGQGYGYTF.

The chain is built from TRBV5-4 and TRBJ1-2; a possible D gene is TRBD1 (5 bases). Germline CDR1 SGHNT, CDR2 YYREEE (reference sequence). The CDR3 is 13 amino acids. V lost 6 bases to trimming and J lost 8 bases, with 17 bases between them. The CDR3 is CASTRRGMEGYTF. CDR3 sequence (DNA): TGTGCCAGCACGAGGCGGGGGATGGAGGGCTACACCTTC.

The chain recombines TRBV10-1 with TRBJ2-3; 10 bases align to TRBD2. Trimming cost V 4 bases and J 7 bases; bases outside gene matches: 11. CDR1 and CDR2 from the germline V gene are WNHNN and SYGVQD (reference sequence). The length of the CDR3 is 16 residues. The CDR3 region has the DNA TGCGCCAGCAGTGGATCGAGCGGGGGGGCCCTTCATACGCAGTATTTT. Its translation: CASSGSSGGALHTQYF.

The chain employs TRBV6-5 and TRBJ1-2; a possible D gene is TRBD1 (5 bases). Germline assignment: CDR1 MNHEY and CDR2 SVGAGI. Trimming left V 8 bases short and J 8 bases short, with 15 bases between. This CDR3 is 12 amino acids long. The CDR3 sequence is CASGAPQGGYTF. CDR3 in DNA: TGTGCCAGCGGCGCGCCCCAGGGCGGCTACACCTTC.

This chain joins TRBV2 and TRBJ2-3; 8 bases map to TRBD1. CDR3 length: 15 residues. The germline V gene encodes CDR1 SNHLY and CDR2 FYNNEI. J gave up 4 bases and V 5 bases, and 8 bases lay outside the gene matches. Here the CDR3 reads CASSLDREEADTQYF. The CDR3, as DNA: TGTGCCAGCAGTTTGGACAGGGAAGAGGCAGATACGCAGTATTTT.

The CDR3 protein is CARGGAQSSGNTIYF. CDR3 coding DNA: TGTGCCAGGGGGGGGGCTCAAAGCTCTGGAAACACCATATATTTT. The rearrangement links TRBV6-4 to TRBJ1-3; D is perhaps TRBD1 (6 bases). V was clipped by 9 bases and J by 0 bases, with 15 bases between them. The germline gives CDR1 MRHNA, CDR2 SNTAGT. The CDR3 totals 15 residues.